A single T cell receptor beta chain is shown here with its context. The data were taken from a study of blood T cell repertoires in COVID-19. Study at large: The United States, Italy and Spain provided the acute and convalescent COVID-19 samples. T cells, B-cell-depleted T cells, or PBMCs provided the cDNA or gDNA that served as material.

In the source study's methods: Estimates of nucleated cell counts were drawn from the amplification of reference gene primers. Sequencing used immunoSEQ multiplex PCR; TCRdb keeps in-frame clones, though not all of them. That table supplies the V and J calls and clone size; D and trimming were determined from the DNA. In the table there are 100,000 to 150,000 clones, about 70% of which are singletons. The CDR3 has 11 residues. CDR1 DFQATT and CDR2 SNEGSKA come from the germline V gene (reference sequence). The V end lost 0 bases, the J end lost 10 bases, and 9 bases lay between the germline ends. Sequencing was performed on peripheral blood. This receptor was taken from a woman in her sixties or seventies with acute or convalescent COVID-19. The chain joins TRBV20-1 to TRBJ1-2; a weak D match, TRBD1 (6 bases). This chain's CDR3 is CSAREAGDYTF. As DNA, the CDR3 is TGCAGTGCTAGAGAGGCAGGGGACTACACCTTC.